The 21 T cell receptor beta chains presented below share a single source sample, sequenced in a study of shared clonotypes between healthy human individuals. TCRdb's copy holds only in-frame clones and misses some; the assay was immunoSEQ multiplex PCR. The table includes 2 million to 3 million clones, roughly 93% detected once. Sequenced input: naive CD4+ T cells from PBMCs. Subset meaning: CD45RA+ positively selected. The receptors were gathered from a young man in good health. Some clones in this sample may be carry-over from other donors' samples.

The table lists this clone with a few counts. Other DNA variants within this sample encode the same CDR3. The chain links TRBV30 to TRBJ1-3, with no clear D. From germline, CDR1 is GTSNPN and CDR2 SVGIG (reference sequence). The CDR3 runs to 13 residues. V lost 0 bases and J lost 0, with 3 bases in between. The CDR3 sequence is CAWSVNSGNTIYF. The CDR3, as DNA: TGTGCCTGGAGTGTAAACTCTGGAAACACCATATATTTT.

On this clone itself: Other DNA sequences from this sample encode an identical CDR3 as well. The chain combines TRBV18 with TRBJ2-3; D not resolved. V lost 0 bases and J lost 0, with 4 bases in between. Per the germline V gene, CDR1 is KGHSH and CDR2 is LQKENI. CDR3 length equals 14 residues. Written as DNA, the CDR3 is TGTGCCAGCTCACCACCCGGAAGCACAGATACGCAGTATTTT. Protein: CASSPPGSTDTQYF. Drawing the rest from reference TRBV18 and TRBJ2-3, the complete variable domain is NAGVMQNPRHLVRRRGQEARLRCSPMKGHSHVYWYRQLPEEGLKFMVYLQKENIIDESGMPKERFSAEFPKEGPSILRIQQVVRGDSAAYFCASSPPGSTDTQYFGPGTRLTVL.

The chain has TRBV7-9 and TRBJ2-7, with TRBD1 identical over 10 bases. The CDR3 extends over 15 amino acids. Per the germline V gene, CDR1 is SEHNR and CDR2 is FQNEAQ (reference sequence). Germline trimming cut 2 bases from V and 6 bases from J; bases unmatched to any gene: 7. In nucleotides, the CDR3 is TGTGCCAGCAGCTTAAGGGACAGGGGATTGCTCGAGCAGTACTTC. This translates into CASSLRDRGLLEQYF.

The count of this clone is one. The chain employs TRBV9 and TRBJ2-1; a weak D match, TRBD2 (6 bases). This CDR3 has 13 amino acids. V shed 0 bases and J shed 8 bases, with 9 bases lying between them. Germline lookup yields CDR1 SGDLS and CDR2 YYNGEE. CDR3 region: CASSVDWGDEQFF. The CDR3 nucleotides read TGTGCCAGCAGCGTAGATTGGGGGGATGAGCAGTTCTTC.

This clone was counted only a few times. V and J are TRBV29-1 and TRBJ1-5; TRBD1 is a possible D gene (5 bases). V was pared by 6 bases and J by 6 bases, with 15 bases between. Germline CDR1 and CDR2: SQVTM and ANQGSEA. The CDR3 consists of 13 residues. CDR3 sequence: CSVDTIWSQPQHF. CDR3 nucleotides: TGCAGCGTGGACACGATTTGGAGTCAGCCCCAGCATTTT. The complete variable domain, with remaining parts taken from reference TRBV29-1 and TRBJ1-5, reads SAVISQKPSRDICQRGTSLTIQCQVDSQVTMMFWYRQQPGQSLTLIATANQGSEATYESGFVIDKFPISRPNLTFSTLTVSNMSPEDSSIYLCSVDTIWSQPQHFGDGTRLSIL.

This chain connects TRBV2 to TRBJ2-3; D not certain. Trimming left V 2 bases short and J 2 bases short, with 8 bases between. Germline lookup yields CDR1 SNHLY and CDR2 FYNNEI. The CDR3 extends over 14 amino acids. The CDR3 sequence is CASSEQGNTDTQYF. CDR3 coding DNA: TGTGCCAGCAGTGAACAAGGAAACACAGATACGCAGTATTTT.

The chain employs TRBV2 and TRBJ2-5; tentatively, D is TRBD1 (6 bases). There are 15 residues in the CDR3. Germline V CDR1 and CDR2: SNHLY, FYNNEI. V was trimmed by 4 bases and J by 0 bases, leaving 12 bases between them. CDR3 amino acids: CASSVVTGYQETQYF. The CDR3 nucleotides are TGTGCCAGCAGTGTTGTGACAGGTTACCAAGAGACCCAGTACTTC.

The chain joins TRBV14 to TRBJ2-7; 9 nucleotides agree with TRBD1. This CDR3 comprises 18 residues. CDR1 and CDR2 from the germline V gene are SGHDN and FVKESK. With V trimmed by 0 bases and J by 3 bases, 12 bases remained unmatched. CDR3 sequence reads: CASSQDLAGTGQSYEQYF. The CDR3 nucleotides read TGTGCCAGCAGCCAAGATTTGGCAGGGACAGGGCAAAGCTACGAGCAGTACTTC.

The V and J genes are TRBV5-1 and TRBJ1-1; unclear D gene. The CDR3 is made up of 14 amino acids. In germline, CDR1 is SGHRS, CDR2 YFSETQ. V lost 1 base to trimming and J lost 4 bases, with 11 bases between them. The CDR3 bases are TGCGCCAGCAGCTTGCGGCCGGAGCCCACTGAAGCTTTCTTT. It codes for CASSLRPEPTEAFF.

CDR3 in amino acids: CASSFTRGGGYTF. In nucleotides, the CDR3 is TGTGCCAGCAGCTTTACCAGGGGCGGTGGCTACACCTTC. The J gene is TRBJ1-2, the V gene TRBV5-6; TRBD1 is a possible D gene (6 bases). V lost 2 bases, J lost 7 bases, and 12 bases lay in between. Germline-derived CDR1 and CDR2 are SGHDT and YYEEEE. This CDR3 comprises 13 residues.

Comment on this clone: At the DNA level, this CDR3 is encoded by other sequences in the same sample as well. The rearrangement uses TRBV2 and TRBJ2-1, with TRBD1 identical over 7 bases. V lost 7 bases and J lost 4; bases outside the gene matches: 7. The CDR3 covers 14 residues. Per the germline V gene, CDR1 is SNHLY and CDR2 is FYNNEI. The CDR3 nucleotides read TGTGCCAGCAACCGGGACAGTAGTTACAATGAGCAGTTCTTC. Its protein product is CASNRDSSYNEQFF.

The genes are TRBV6-1 and TRBJ1-3, with D uncertain. CDR3 length: 14 amino acids. CDR1 is MNHNS, CDR2 SASEGT, per germline. The V gene lost 4 bases and the J gene lost 3 bases, with 10 bases spanning the gap. CDR3 residues: CASSGSGFGNTIYF. The CDR3 DNA reads as TGTGCCAGCAGTGGCTCGGGGTTTGGAAACACCATATATTTT.

The rearrangement links TRBV11-3 to TRBJ2-7; D assignment may be TRBD1 or TRBD2 (5 bases each). The CDR3 runs to 15 residues. Per germline, CDR1 SGHNT and CDR2 YENEEA. Trimming shortened V by 5 bases and J by 3 bases, and 17 bases separated the two germline ends. CDR3 coding DNA: TGTGCCAGCAGCCCCCAAGTGGGACCCAACTACGAGCAGTACTTC. This encodes CASSPQVGPNYEQYF.

The V gene is TRBV18, the J gene TRBJ2-1, with 9 bases lining up with TRBD1. The CDR3 has 15 amino acids. The germline V gene encodes CDR1 KGHSH and CDR2 LQKENI. V trimming: 5 bases; J trimming: 4 bases; junction bases outside the gene matches: 6. CDR3 in DNA: TGTGCCAGCTCAATACAGGGGGCCTGGTACAATGAGCAGTTCTTC. It translates to CASSIQGAWYNEQFF.

The V gene is TRBV5-6, the J gene TRBJ1-4; perhaps TRBD1 as D (6 bases). From germline, CDR1 is SGHDT and CDR2 YYEEEE. V lost 2 bases and J lost 2, with 7 bases in between. CDR3 length: 14 residues. Here the CDR3 reads CASSLGGTNEKLFF. In nucleotides, the CDR3 is TGTGCCAGCAGCTTAGGGGGGACTAATGAAAAACTGTTTTTT.

The chain carries TRBV11-2 and TRBJ2-1; TRBD1 is a possible D gene (5 bases). This CDR3 is 15 amino acids long. Per germline, CDR1 SGHAT and CDR2 FQNNGV. V lost 6 bases, J lost 6 bases, and 18 bases lay in between. The DNA for the CDR3 is TGTGCCAGCAGATCGCCGCCTCCTAGGGGCAATGAGCAGTTCTTC. This sequence encodes CASRSPPPRGNEQFF.

Points on this clone: This sample also contains other DNA sequences that code for the same CDR3. The gene calls are TRBV27 and TRBJ1-2, with D unclear. The germline V gene has CDR1 MNHEY and CDR2 SMNVEV (reference sequence). This CDR3 spans 13 amino acids. V was trimmed by 3 bases and J by 4 bases, leaving 9 bases between them. CDR3: CASSFRGSYGYTF. DNA of the CDR3: TGTGCCAGCAGTTTCCGGGGTAGCTATGGCTACACCTTC.

V usage is TRBV11-3 and J usage is TRBJ2-3, with 7 bases matching TRBD1. The CDR3 has 15 residues. J gave up 2 bases and V 6 bases, and 8 bases lay outside the gene matches. From germline, CDR1 is SGHNT and CDR2 YENEEA. CDR3 in DNA: TGTGCCAGCAGTTCCCGGGGACAGTACACAGATACGCAGTATTTT. Its translation: CASSSRGQYTDTQYF. The full variable domain, its missing parts supplied by reference TRBV11-3 and TRBJ2-3, is EAGVVQSPRYKIIEKKQPVAFWCNPISGHNTLYWYLQNLGQGPELLIRYENEEAVDDSQLPKDRFSAERLKGVDSTLKIQPAELGDSAVYLCASSSRGQYTDTQYFGPGTRLTVL.

This clone showed up just a few times. V gene TRBV6-4 combines with J gene TRBJ1-4; D gene unclear. With 10 bases removed from V and 0 bases from J, the gap between germline ends came to 12 bases. The V gene's germline CDR1 is MRHNA and CDR2 SNTAGT. CDR3 length: 14 amino acids. The CDR3 loop reads CAIPDGATNEKLFF. DNA for the CDR3: TGTGCCATCCCAGACGGTGCAACTAATGAAAAACTGTTTTTT.

The CDR3 DNA is TGCGCCAGCAGCCTCCCTAGCGCCCAAGAGACCCAGTACTTC. Its translation: CASSLPSAQETQYF. J is TRBJ2-5 and V is TRBV5-1; a weak D match, TRBD2 (6 bases). V lost 4 bases and J 1 base, leaving 11 bases between the germline ends. The CDR3 length is 14 residues. CDR1 is SGHRS, CDR2 YFSETQ, per germline.

The V call is TRBV5-5, the J call TRBJ1-2; D remains unclear. The length of the CDR3 is 17 residues. Germline lookup yields CDR1 SGHKS and CDR2 YYEKEE (reference sequence). The germline V and J ends were trimmed by 0 bases and 3 bases, with 18 bases remaining between them. CDR3 nucleotides: TGTGCCAGCAGCTTGGTACAGCGACGATCCCGATACTATGGCTACACCTTC. This sequence encodes CASSLVQRRSRYYGYTF.